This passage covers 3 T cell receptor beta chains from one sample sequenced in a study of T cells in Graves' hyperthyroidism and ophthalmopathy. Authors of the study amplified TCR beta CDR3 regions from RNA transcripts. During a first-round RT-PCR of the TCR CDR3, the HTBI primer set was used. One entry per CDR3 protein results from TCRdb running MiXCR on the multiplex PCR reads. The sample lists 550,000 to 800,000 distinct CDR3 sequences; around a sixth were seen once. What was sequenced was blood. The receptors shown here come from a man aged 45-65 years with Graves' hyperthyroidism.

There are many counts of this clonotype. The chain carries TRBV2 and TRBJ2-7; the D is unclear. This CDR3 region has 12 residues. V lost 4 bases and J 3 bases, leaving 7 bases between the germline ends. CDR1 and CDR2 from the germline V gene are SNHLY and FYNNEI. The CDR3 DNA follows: TGTGCCAGCAGTGTACAGAGCTACGAGCAGTACTTC. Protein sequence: CASSVQSYEQYF.

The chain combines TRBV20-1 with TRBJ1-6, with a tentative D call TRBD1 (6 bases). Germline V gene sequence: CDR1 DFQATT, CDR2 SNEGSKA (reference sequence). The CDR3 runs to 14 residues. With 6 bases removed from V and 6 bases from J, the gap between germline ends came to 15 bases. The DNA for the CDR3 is TGCAGTGCAGCGTGGGGGGCTCCTAATTCACCCCTCCACTTT. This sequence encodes CSAAWGAPNSPLHF.

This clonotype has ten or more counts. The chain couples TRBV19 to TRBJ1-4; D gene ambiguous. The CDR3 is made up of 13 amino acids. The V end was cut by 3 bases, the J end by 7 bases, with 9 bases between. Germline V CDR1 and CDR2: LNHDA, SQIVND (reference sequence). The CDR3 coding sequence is TGTGCCAGTAGTATGACCCTCGGTGAAAAACTGTTTTTT. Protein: CASSMTLGEKLFF.